This TCR beta chain was obtained from a study of shared clonotypes between healthy human individuals. Study outcomes and limitations: Inspection by rarefaction showed sorted-subset sequencing to be incomplete despite large depth. The genetic and exposure-history diversity represented was limited by few donors. Shared clonotypes: approximately 5.3% naive CD4, 3% to 3.5% naive CD8, less than 2.5% memory CD4, 0.4% to 0.5% memory CD8.

This clone was picked up one time. Its specificity is not known. The assay ran at deep level. Data came from immunoSEQ multiplex PCR; TCRdb stores just in-frame clones and leaves some out. The sample has about 1 million clones, around 76% seen once; the top ten hold about 1.4%. The TCR was taken from a man aged 18 to 29 in good health. The material sequenced was memory CD4+ T cells sorted from blood. Subset: CD45RA-negative fraction.

Here the CDR3 reads CASSFFPMGDTYEQYF. CDR3 nucleotides: TGCGCCAGCAGCTTTTTCCCCATGGGGGACACCTACGAGCAGTACTTC. The chain has TRBV5-1 and TRBJ2-7, with D possibly matching TRBD1 (6 bases). V was trimmed by 2 bases and J by 2 bases, leaving 17 bases between them. From germline, CDR1 is SGHRS and CDR2 YFSETQ. The CDR3 is 16 residues long.